One sample yielded the 14 T cell receptor beta chains listed below, sequenced in a study of CD8+ T cells in alopecia areata. Extracted RNA was reverse transcribed, and the resulting cDNA served as sequencing template. Libraries were prepared by immunoSEQ multiplex PCR; TCRdb keeps only in-frame clonotypes and omits some of them. The table includes a few hundred thousand clones, more than 30% detected once. Treatment here: oral pan-JAK inhibitor, 5-10 mg twice daily. Sequenced material: CD4+ T cells sorted from blood, taken at roughly week 30, from a patient treated with tofacitinib. These receptors were obtained from a human donor with alopecia areata.

This chain uses TRBV5-1 with TRBJ1-1; the match to TRBD1 covers 8 bases. Germline V gene lookup returns CDR1 SGHRS and CDR2 YFSETQ. The trim removed 4 bases at V and 2 bases at J, leaving 4 bases unmatched. The CDR3 consists of 14 residues. CDR3 residues: CASSIGQGNTEAFF. The CDR3 DNA sequence: TGCGCCAGCAGCATAGGACAGGGAAACACTGAAGCTTTCTTT.

In its sample, this clone was seen many times. This sequence joins TRBV18 and TRBJ2-7, with 7 bases identical to TRBD1. CDR3 length equals 15 residues. Trimming took 2 bases from V and 2 from J; bases not matched to a gene: 6. CDR1 is KGHSH and CDR2 is LQKENI in the germline V gene. CDR3 amino acids: CASSPNGQDPYEQYF. In DNA, the CDR3 is TGTGCCAGCTCACCAAATGGACAGGATCCCTACGAGCAGTACTTC.

This clone showed up just a few times. This rearrangement joins TRBV23-1 to TRBJ1-6; D call uncertain. TRBV23-1 is filed as an ORF, its function uncertain. This CDR3 region has 15 residues. V gave up 2 bases and J gave up 7 bases, with 12 bases separating them. The CDR3, as DNA: TGCGCCAGCAGTCAAAACGGGGTAGGGAATTCACCCCTCCACTTT. Amino acids: CASSQNGVGNSPLHF.

This clone was detected only a few times. V gene TRBV30 combines with J gene TRBJ1-3, with 7 bases fitting TRBD1. CDR1 is GTSNPN, CDR2 SVGIG, per germline (reference sequence). V lost 3 bases, J lost 8 bases, and 7 bases stayed unmatched. CDR3 size: 13 residues. The CDR3 sequence: CAWSRQGRDTIYF. The CDR3 DNA follows: TGTGCCTGGAGCCGACAGGGACGAGACACCATATATTTT. Complete variable domain (other parts from reference TRBV30 and TRBJ1-3): SQTIHQWPATLVQPVGSPLSLECTVEGTSNPNLYWYRQAAGRGLQLLFYSVGIGQISSEVPQNLSASRPQDRQFILSSKKLLLSDSGFYLCAWSRQGRDTIYFGEGSWLTVV.

The chain joins TRBV7-9 to TRBJ1-2; 7 positions match TRBD1. Germline loops: CDR1 SEHNR, CDR2 FQNEAQ (reference sequence). The CDR3 covers 15 residues. Trimming at V came to 4 bases and at J to 0 bases, leaving 5 bases not matched to a gene. Here the CDR3 reads CASSSRQGANYGYTF. CDR3 in DNA: TGTGCCAGCAGCTCCCGACAGGGAGCTAACTATGGCTACACCTTC. Combining the CDR3 with reference TRBV7-9 and TRBJ1-2 gives the whole variable domain DTGVSQNPRHKITKRGQNVTFRCDPISEHNRLYWYRQTLGQGPEFLTYFQNEAQLEKSRLLSDRFSAERPKGSFSTLEIQRTEQGDSAMYLCASSSRQGANYGYTFGSGTRLTVV.

The J gene is TRBJ2-1, the V gene TRBV29-1, with TRBD1 identical over 8 bases. Germline CDR1 and CDR2: SQVTM and ANQGSEA. V shed 6 bases and J 4 bases; nucleotides not matched to a gene: 8. This CDR3 is 14 amino acids long. The CDR3 DNA sequence: TGCAGCGTGAGCAGGGGGCTCAGATACAATGAGCAGTTCTTC. Protein sequence: CSVSRGLRYNEQFF.

This clone was recorded a few times. V gene TRBV9 combines with J gene TRBJ2-5, with a weak D call TRBD1 (6 bases). The germline V gene has CDR1 SGDLS and CDR2 YYNGEE. Between the trimmed V and J ends, which lost 6 bases and 3 bases, there was a span of 9 bases. The CDR3 spans 12 residues. CDR3 region: CASNRDEETQYF. The CDR3 bases are TGTGCCAGCAACAGGGACGAAGAGACCCAGTACTTC.

This clone occurred a few times. The rearrangement links TRBV30 to TRBJ1-4; D gene ambiguous. V was clipped by 0 bases and J by 4 bases, with 3 bases between them. This CDR3 region has 12 residues. Germline assignment: CDR1 GTSNPN and CDR2 SVGIG (reference sequence). CDR3 sequence: CAWSVNNEKLFF. The CDR3 DNA sequence: TGTGCCTGGAGTGTGAATAATGAAAAACTGTTTTTT.

This clone was seen a few times. The chain couples TRBV10-3 to TRBJ2-7; 10 nucleotides align to TRBD2. This CDR3 is 15 amino acids long. Germline CDR1 is ENHRY and CDR2 is SYGVKD. The V and J ends lost 7 bases and 5 bases, in that order; junction bases with no gene match: 11. CDR3 DNA sequence: TGTGCCATCAAAGCGGCTAGCGGGAGTCACGACGAGCAGTACTTC. Translating gives CAIKAASGSHDEQYF.

The chain combines TRBV25-1 with TRBJ1-5; D unclear. CDR1 is MGHDK, CDR2 SYGVNS, per germline. V was clipped by 4 bases and J by 0 bases, with 4 bases between them. CDR3 length equals 13 residues. The CDR3 spells CASSGASNQPQHF. The CDR3 nucleotides read TGTGCCAGCAGTGGGGCTAGCAATCAGCCCCAGCATTTT. Full variable domain (missing parts from reference TRBV25-1 and TRBJ1-5): EADIYQTPRYLVIGTGKKITLECSQTMGHDKMYWYQQDPGMELHLIHYSYGVNSTEKGDLSSESTVSRIRTEHFPLTLESARPSHTSQYLCASSGASNQPQHFGDGTRLSIL.

The sample holds a few counts of this clone. Compared with germline, one end of the junction differs, possibly owing to a read error. The V gene is TRBV7-7, the J gene TRBJ2-1, with 11 positions matching TRBD2. The CDR3 is 15 amino acids. CDR1 is SSHAT, CDR2 FNYEAQ, per germline (reference sequence). CDR3 nucleotide sequence: TGTGCTAGCAGCCAGACTAGCGGGACCTACAATGAGCAGTTCTTC. Protein product: CASSQTSGTYNEQFF.

Concerning this clone itself: It is likely a read error, because the conserved phenylalanine at the end of the CDR3 is missing. The gene calls are TRBV27 and TRBJ2-3, with TRBD1 identical over 8 bases. This CDR3 is 16 amino acids long. Germline values: CDR1 MNHEY, CDR2 SMNVEV (reference sequence). With 4 bases clipped from V and 7 bases from J, the junction kept 13 bases outside the gene matches. The CDR3 loop is CASSSPARDRRNTQYS. The CDR3 coding sequence is TGTGCCAGCAGTTCCCCGGCCCGGGACAGGAGGAATACGCAGTATTCT.

J is TRBJ1-1 and V is TRBV18; D perhaps matches TRBD1 (5 bases). The V gene lost 1 base and the J gene lost 5 bases, with 14 bases spanning the gap. CDR1 and CDR2 from the germline V gene are KGHSH and LQKENI. The CDR3 extends over 15 amino acids. CDR3 loop: CASSPLPRVGTEAFF. As DNA, the CDR3 is TGTGCCAGCTCACCACTTCCCAGGGTGGGAACTGAAGCTTTCTTT.

The CDR3 nucleotides read TGCAGCGTTTTAGGTTTATACACTGAAGCTTTCTTT. This gives the protein CSVLGLYTEAFF. This rearrangement joins TRBV29-1 to TRBJ1-1; no reliable D call. Germline-derived CDR1 and CDR2 are SQVTM and ANQGSEA. Trimming took 5 bases from V and 3 from J, leaving 10 bases between them. The CDR3 is 12 residues long. The variable domain in full, with the rest retrieved from reference TRBV29-1 and TRBJ1-1, is SAVISQKPSRDICQRGTSLTIQCQVDSQVTMMFWYRQQPGQSLTLIATANQGSEATYESGFVIDKFPISRPNLTFSTLTVSNMSPEDSSIYLCSVLGLYTEAFFGQGTRLTVV.